The source of this T cell receptor beta chain is a study of metastatic and nonmetastatic thyroid tumors. Turning to the study itself: Across blood and tumor or nodule tissue, repertoires from malignant and benign thyroid patients were compared with one another. Study-wide points: The study reportedly found significantly higher TCR beta diversity in malignant thyroid tumors than benign nodules, in blood and tumor.

Authors' data handling: Variation in CDR3 across clinicopathological groups served as the basis for constructing a distant-metastasis classifier in papillary thyroid cancer. TCRdb re-analyzed the PCR reads through MiXCR. TCRdb, rather than the study authors, made the V and J calls. The repertoire holds about 20,000 clones, with more than 20% as singletons. This CDR3 spans 16 amino acids. Per germline, CDR1 SGHTA and CDR2 FQGNSA. With regard to this clone: Its antigen is currently unknown. Compared with germline, one end of the junction differs, possibly owing to a read error.

Each patient went into thyroid surgery without having received any treatment. The sequence came from a female donor with papillary thyroid cancer or a benign thyroid nodule (not recorded which). Some clones in this sample may be carry-over from other donors' samples. The chain joins TRBV7-2 to TRBJ2-2, with 7 nucleotides matching TRBD1. The specimen sequenced was tumor tissue. CDR3 loop: CASSLARYRGAGELFF. The CDR3 DNA reads as TGTGCCAGCAGCTTAGCGCGGTACAGGGGAGCCGGGGAGCTATTTTTT.